This is a list of T cell receptor beta chains from one sample in a study of shared clonotypes between healthy human individuals. Data came from immunoSEQ multiplex PCR; TCRdb stores just in-frame clones and leaves some out. This sample has around 2.5 million clones, with 80% to 95% found just once. Sequencing used naive CD4+ T cells from PBMCs. All receptors come from a man aged 18 to 35 in good health. Some clones in this sample may be carry-over from other donors' samples. The CDR3 runs from the conserved cysteine through the conserved F or W. A D gene is named only where the DNA matches it firmly. Clone size is shown for a subset of rows, as once, few, many or a class of expanded clone.

j_gene | v_gene | d_gene | len | abundance | CDR3nt | CDR3aa
TRBJ2-5 | TRBV29-1 | . | 12 | . | TGCAGCGTTGATGTGATAGGAGAGACCCAGTACTTC | CSVDVIGETQYF
TRBJ1-1 | TRBV5-4 | TRBD1 | 17 | . | TGTGCCAGCAGCACCCGGACAGGGGGCTCTTGGAACACTGAAGCTTTCTTT | CASSTRTGGSWNTEAFF
TRBJ2-2 | TRBV5-4 | . | 16 | . | TGTGCCAGCAGCTTGAGTTGGACTCTGGGCACCGGGGAGCTGTTTTTT | CASSLSWTLGTGELFF
TRBJ2-1 | TRBV18 | TRBD1 | 15 | . | TGTGCCAGCTCACCACGAACAGGGGGTTACAATGAGCAGTTCTTC | CASSPRTGGYNEQFF
TRBJ2-5 | TRBV5-4 | . | 15 | . | TGTGCCAGCAGCTATAAACGAGGGGGAGGAGAGACCCAGTACTTC | CASSYKRGGGETQYF
TRBJ1-1 | TRBV6-6 | . | 14 | . | TGTGCCAGCAGTCCTCGGACCCAAGGACCTGAAGCTTTCTTT | CASSPRTQGPEAFF
TRBJ1-4 | TRBV28 | TRBD1 | 16 | once | TGTGCCAGCAGTTTGGAAACCGGGACAGGGGATGAAAAACTGTTTTTT | CASSLETGTGDEKLFF
TRBJ1-6 | TRBV4-2 | . | 18 | . | TGTGCCAGCAGCCAAGATCACCGACAGGCCCTGGGAGTTTCACCCCTCCACTTT | CASSQDHRQALGVSPLHF
TRBJ2-5 | TRBV6-5 | TRBD1 | 16 | once | TGTGCCAGCAGTTACTTAAGACAGGGGGAATCTGAGACCCAGTACTTC | CASSYLRQGESETQYF
TRBJ1-5 | TRBV28 | . | 13 | . | TGTGCCAGCAGTGGTCTACTCAATCAGCCCCAGCATTTT | CASSGLLNQPQHF
TRBJ2-3 | TRBV5-1 | TRBD1 | 15 | . | TGCGCCAGCAGCCCGACAGGGGTTCGTCCAGATACGCAGTATTTT | CASSPTGVRPDTQYF
TRBJ2-2 | TRBV5-4 | . | 14 | few | TGTGCCAGCAGCTCCCTACAGGGCAACGGGGAGCTGTTTTTT | CASSSLQGNGELFF
TRBJ2-5 | TRBV28 | . | 15 | . | TGTGCCAGCAGCTCCCAGGGTAGTAGCAAGGAGACCCAGTACTTC | CASSSQGSSKETQYF
TRBJ2-7 | TRBV5-4 | TRBD1 | 15 | . | TGTGCCAGCAGCTTTCCGACAGGGACGAGCTACGAGCAGTACTTC | CASSFPTGTSYEQYF
TRBJ2-7 | TRBV30 | . | 12 | . | TGTGCCTGGAGTGCCCGCTCCTACGAGCAGTACTTC | CAWSARSYEQYF
TRBJ2-2 | TRBV29-1 | TRBD1 | 13 | . | TGCAGCGGCAGGGGGCAGAACACCGGGGAGCTGTTTTTT | CSGRGQNTGELFF
TRBJ2-2 | TRBV12-2 | . | 21 | once | TGTGCAAGTCGCTTCGGACAGACTAGCGGGAGGGCTTATACGAACACCGGGGAGCTGTTTTTT | CASRFGQTSGRAYTNTGELFF
TRBJ1-4 | TRBV11-2 | TRBD1 | 15 | . | TGTGCCAGCAGCTACAGACAGGGAACCCTTGAAAAACTGTTTTTT | CASSYRQGTLEKLFF
TRBJ2-7 | TRBV7-2 | TRBD2 | 16 | . | TGTGCCAGCAGCTTACACAATTTCGGGACTAGCAACGAGCAGTACTTC | CASSLHNFGTSNEQYF
TRBJ1-2 | TRBV5-1 | . | 14 | . | TGCGCCAGCAGCTTCGGGGGGCCGTCGGGTGGCTACACCTTC | CASSFGGPSGGYTF
TRBJ1-2 | TRBV28 | TRBD1 | 16 | . | TGTGCCAGCAGGTCGGGGACAGGGGCCCCTAACTATGGCTACACCTTC | CASRSGTGAPNYGYTF
TRBJ2-5 | TRBV28 | . | 13 | . | TGTGCCAGCAGTTTGTCGGGGGAAGAGACCCAGTACTTC | CASSLSGEETQYF
TRBJ1-1 | TRBV7-8 | . | 14 | . | TGTGCCAGCAGATACGGGGGGCTGAACACTGAAGCTTTCTTT | CASRYGGLNTEAFF
TRBJ1-5 | TRBV7-8 | . | 14 | . | TGTGCCAGCAGCACCGGACAGTTCTATCAGCCCCAGCATTTT | CASSTGQFYQPQHF
TRBJ2-5 | TRBV2 | . | 14 | . | TGTGCCAGCAGTGAACCCGGGAGTCGGGAGACCCAGTACTTC | CASSEPGSRETQYF
TRBJ2-1 | TRBV6-6 | TRBD2 | 15 | . | TGTGCCAGCAGACTCGGGACTAGCGGGAGGGCTGAGCAGTTCTTC | CASRLGTSGRAEQFF
TRBJ2-5 | TRBV6-6 | TRBD2 | 12 | . | TGTGCCAGCAGTCCCGGGGGGGAGACCCAGTACTTC | CASSPGGETQYF
TRBJ2-1 | TRBV29-1 | TRBD2 | 14 | once | TGCAGCGTCCGGTGGCCTAGCGGGATGGATGAGCAGTTCTTC | CSVRWPSGMDEQFF
TRBJ1-2 | TRBV19 | . | 15 | . | TGTGCCAGTAGTATTATCGGGGGTAGTTTCTATGGCTACACCTTC | CASSIIGGSFYGYTF
TRBJ2-7 | TRBV7-2 | . | 15 | . | TGTGCCAGCAGCCCGGGTGGAGCGGTATACTACGAGCAGTACTTC | CASSPGGAVYYEQYF
TRBJ1-2 | TRBV28 | . | 16 | once | TGTGCCAGCAGTCTACCGGGGGCAGGCCTTACCTATGGCTACACCTTC | CASSLPGAGLTYGYTF
TRBJ2-7 | TRBV9 | . | 14 | . | TGTGCCAGCAGCGTAGGGGTAGGGGGCTACGAGCAGTACTTC | CASSVGVGGYEQYF
TRBJ1-4 | TRBV6-5 | . | 13 | once | TGTGCCAGCAGTTACTCCCGGTGGGAAAAACTGTTTTTT | CASSYSRWEKLFF
TRBJ2-1 | TRBV2 | TRBD2 | 11 | . | TGTGCCAGCGGTAGCGGGAGAATTTGGTTCTTC | CASGSGRIWFF
TRBJ2-5 | TRBV21-1 | . | 18 | . | TGTGCCAGCAGCACCCCTTGCGCCCGTCGAGGATCGGAGGAGACCCAGTACTTC | CASSTPCARRGSEETQYF